This T cell receptor (beta chain) was observed in a study of blood T cells in healthy people across ages. Primed by a sample-barcoded 5' primer and a J-beta primer mix, a second PCR proceeded for 7 to 11 cycles. TCRdb analysed the 5' RACE reads with MiXCR anew, one entry per CDR3 protein. This sample yields under 2,000,000 distinct CDR3 sequences, of which less than 50% are seen a single time; approximately 2.1% belongs to the top ten. This CDR3 is built from 14 residues. Germline values: CDR1 MDHEN, CDR2 SYDVKM. Trimming cost V 3 bases and J 6 bases; bases outside gene matches: 3. Sample: blood. This TCR was recovered from a woman aged 40 to 55 in good health. This chain links TRBV28 with TRBJ1-5; 9 positions match TRBD1. CDR3 sequence: CASSFGTGFQPQHF. In DNA form, the CDR3 reads TGTGCCAGCAGTTTCGGGACAGGGTTTCAGCCCCAGCATTTT. The full variable domain, completed using reference TRBV28 and TRBJ1-5, is DVKVTQSSRYLVKRTGEKVFLECVQDMDHENMFWYRQDPGLGLRLIYFSYDVKMKEKGDIPEGYSVSREKKERFSLILESASTNQTSMYLCASSFGTGFQPQHFGDGTRLSIL.